This T cell receptor beta chain came from a study of T cell repertoires in cytomegalovirus infection. MiXCR, run by TCRdb on the reads, gives a single entry per CDR3 protein. This sample yields a few hundred thousand distinct CDR3 sequences, of which roughly an eighth are seen a single time; around 9.5% belongs to the top ten. This CDR3 is 13 amino acids long. CDR1 and CDR2 (germline): DFQATT, SNEGSKA (reference sequence). The V and J ends lost 5 bases and 1 base respectively, with 11 bases between them. A few counts support this clonotype. The J gene is TRBJ1-2, the V gene TRBV20-1; TRBD1 might be the D (6 bases). The sequence derives from a human donor in good health (CMV status not recorded). Some clones in this sample may be carry-over from other donors' samples. The sample comprised PBMCs. CDR3 nucleotide sequence: TGCAGTGCTCGGACAGTACTTAACTATGGCTACACCTTC. Amino acid sequence: CSARTVLNYGYTF.